The entry below describes one TCR beta chain. As yet, its antigen is unknown. The data derive from a study of OX40 agonist ivuxolimab in advanced cancers. Study context: Ivuxolimab, an antibody that agonizes OX40 (CD134), was administered to the patients. Findings and limits, study-wide: Fewer expanded clones were found on average in CD4+ than in CD8+ T cells.

The data were produced by immunoSEQ multiplex PCR, yet TCRdb's version contains in-frame clones alone and is incomplete. The profile shows some 39,000 clones, approximately 90% of them singletons. Sequencing used CD4+ or CD8+ T cells sorted from blood, obtained in a trial of the OX40 agonist ivuxolimab. The receptor comes from an adult with an advanced solid tumor such as melanoma, head and neck, liver or kidney cancer.

CDR3 in amino acids: CASSVATGTNGYTF. CDR3 sequence (DNA): TGTGCCAGCAGCGTAGCCACAGGGACGAATGGCTACACCTTC. The chain has TRBV9 and TRBJ1-2, with D possibly TRBD1 on 6 matching bases. This CDR3 has 14 residues. V lost 0 bases and J lost 6, with 12 bases in between. CDR1 is SGDLS and CDR2 is YYNGEE in the germline V gene.